This TCR beta chain is drawn from a study of blood T cell repertoires in COVID-19. The overall study: COVID-19 samples, acute and convalescent, were from the United States, Italy and Spain. PBMCs, B-cell-depleted T cells, or T cells provided the cDNA or gDNA that made up the material.

Per the authors' pipeline: Amplifying reference gene primers gave estimates of nucleated cell counts. Assay used: immunoSEQ multiplex PCR; TCRdb lists only in-frame clones, some missing. D and trimming come from the DNA, and the V and J calls and clone size come from that table. The sample has roughly 380,000 clones, around 89% seen once. Per the germline V gene, CDR1 is KGHSH and CDR2 is LQKENI. This CDR3 is 16 amino acids long. V was cut by 3 bases and J by 6 bases, with 20 bases left in between. This clone occurred many times. In Seattle, patients joined the study during active infection and were tracked longitudinally.

This clonotype was sampled from a woman aged 40 to 50 with COVID-19, enrolled during active disease. Sequencing was done on a sample of peripheral blood. The chain carries TRBV18 and TRBJ1-1; D is possibly TRBD1 (5 bases). CDR3 sequence reads: CASSPDSPEVGAEAFF. The CDR3, as DNA: TGTGCCAGCTCACCCGACAGCCCCGAGGTCGGCGCTGAAGCTTTCTTT. Based on the CDR3 plus reference TRBV18 and TRBJ1-1, the full variable domain is NAGVMQNPRHLVRRRGQEARLRCSPMKGHSHVYWYRQLPEEGLKFMVYLQKENIIDESGMPKERFSAEFPKEGPSILRIQQVVRGDSAAYFCASSPDSPEVGAEAFFGQGTRLTVV.